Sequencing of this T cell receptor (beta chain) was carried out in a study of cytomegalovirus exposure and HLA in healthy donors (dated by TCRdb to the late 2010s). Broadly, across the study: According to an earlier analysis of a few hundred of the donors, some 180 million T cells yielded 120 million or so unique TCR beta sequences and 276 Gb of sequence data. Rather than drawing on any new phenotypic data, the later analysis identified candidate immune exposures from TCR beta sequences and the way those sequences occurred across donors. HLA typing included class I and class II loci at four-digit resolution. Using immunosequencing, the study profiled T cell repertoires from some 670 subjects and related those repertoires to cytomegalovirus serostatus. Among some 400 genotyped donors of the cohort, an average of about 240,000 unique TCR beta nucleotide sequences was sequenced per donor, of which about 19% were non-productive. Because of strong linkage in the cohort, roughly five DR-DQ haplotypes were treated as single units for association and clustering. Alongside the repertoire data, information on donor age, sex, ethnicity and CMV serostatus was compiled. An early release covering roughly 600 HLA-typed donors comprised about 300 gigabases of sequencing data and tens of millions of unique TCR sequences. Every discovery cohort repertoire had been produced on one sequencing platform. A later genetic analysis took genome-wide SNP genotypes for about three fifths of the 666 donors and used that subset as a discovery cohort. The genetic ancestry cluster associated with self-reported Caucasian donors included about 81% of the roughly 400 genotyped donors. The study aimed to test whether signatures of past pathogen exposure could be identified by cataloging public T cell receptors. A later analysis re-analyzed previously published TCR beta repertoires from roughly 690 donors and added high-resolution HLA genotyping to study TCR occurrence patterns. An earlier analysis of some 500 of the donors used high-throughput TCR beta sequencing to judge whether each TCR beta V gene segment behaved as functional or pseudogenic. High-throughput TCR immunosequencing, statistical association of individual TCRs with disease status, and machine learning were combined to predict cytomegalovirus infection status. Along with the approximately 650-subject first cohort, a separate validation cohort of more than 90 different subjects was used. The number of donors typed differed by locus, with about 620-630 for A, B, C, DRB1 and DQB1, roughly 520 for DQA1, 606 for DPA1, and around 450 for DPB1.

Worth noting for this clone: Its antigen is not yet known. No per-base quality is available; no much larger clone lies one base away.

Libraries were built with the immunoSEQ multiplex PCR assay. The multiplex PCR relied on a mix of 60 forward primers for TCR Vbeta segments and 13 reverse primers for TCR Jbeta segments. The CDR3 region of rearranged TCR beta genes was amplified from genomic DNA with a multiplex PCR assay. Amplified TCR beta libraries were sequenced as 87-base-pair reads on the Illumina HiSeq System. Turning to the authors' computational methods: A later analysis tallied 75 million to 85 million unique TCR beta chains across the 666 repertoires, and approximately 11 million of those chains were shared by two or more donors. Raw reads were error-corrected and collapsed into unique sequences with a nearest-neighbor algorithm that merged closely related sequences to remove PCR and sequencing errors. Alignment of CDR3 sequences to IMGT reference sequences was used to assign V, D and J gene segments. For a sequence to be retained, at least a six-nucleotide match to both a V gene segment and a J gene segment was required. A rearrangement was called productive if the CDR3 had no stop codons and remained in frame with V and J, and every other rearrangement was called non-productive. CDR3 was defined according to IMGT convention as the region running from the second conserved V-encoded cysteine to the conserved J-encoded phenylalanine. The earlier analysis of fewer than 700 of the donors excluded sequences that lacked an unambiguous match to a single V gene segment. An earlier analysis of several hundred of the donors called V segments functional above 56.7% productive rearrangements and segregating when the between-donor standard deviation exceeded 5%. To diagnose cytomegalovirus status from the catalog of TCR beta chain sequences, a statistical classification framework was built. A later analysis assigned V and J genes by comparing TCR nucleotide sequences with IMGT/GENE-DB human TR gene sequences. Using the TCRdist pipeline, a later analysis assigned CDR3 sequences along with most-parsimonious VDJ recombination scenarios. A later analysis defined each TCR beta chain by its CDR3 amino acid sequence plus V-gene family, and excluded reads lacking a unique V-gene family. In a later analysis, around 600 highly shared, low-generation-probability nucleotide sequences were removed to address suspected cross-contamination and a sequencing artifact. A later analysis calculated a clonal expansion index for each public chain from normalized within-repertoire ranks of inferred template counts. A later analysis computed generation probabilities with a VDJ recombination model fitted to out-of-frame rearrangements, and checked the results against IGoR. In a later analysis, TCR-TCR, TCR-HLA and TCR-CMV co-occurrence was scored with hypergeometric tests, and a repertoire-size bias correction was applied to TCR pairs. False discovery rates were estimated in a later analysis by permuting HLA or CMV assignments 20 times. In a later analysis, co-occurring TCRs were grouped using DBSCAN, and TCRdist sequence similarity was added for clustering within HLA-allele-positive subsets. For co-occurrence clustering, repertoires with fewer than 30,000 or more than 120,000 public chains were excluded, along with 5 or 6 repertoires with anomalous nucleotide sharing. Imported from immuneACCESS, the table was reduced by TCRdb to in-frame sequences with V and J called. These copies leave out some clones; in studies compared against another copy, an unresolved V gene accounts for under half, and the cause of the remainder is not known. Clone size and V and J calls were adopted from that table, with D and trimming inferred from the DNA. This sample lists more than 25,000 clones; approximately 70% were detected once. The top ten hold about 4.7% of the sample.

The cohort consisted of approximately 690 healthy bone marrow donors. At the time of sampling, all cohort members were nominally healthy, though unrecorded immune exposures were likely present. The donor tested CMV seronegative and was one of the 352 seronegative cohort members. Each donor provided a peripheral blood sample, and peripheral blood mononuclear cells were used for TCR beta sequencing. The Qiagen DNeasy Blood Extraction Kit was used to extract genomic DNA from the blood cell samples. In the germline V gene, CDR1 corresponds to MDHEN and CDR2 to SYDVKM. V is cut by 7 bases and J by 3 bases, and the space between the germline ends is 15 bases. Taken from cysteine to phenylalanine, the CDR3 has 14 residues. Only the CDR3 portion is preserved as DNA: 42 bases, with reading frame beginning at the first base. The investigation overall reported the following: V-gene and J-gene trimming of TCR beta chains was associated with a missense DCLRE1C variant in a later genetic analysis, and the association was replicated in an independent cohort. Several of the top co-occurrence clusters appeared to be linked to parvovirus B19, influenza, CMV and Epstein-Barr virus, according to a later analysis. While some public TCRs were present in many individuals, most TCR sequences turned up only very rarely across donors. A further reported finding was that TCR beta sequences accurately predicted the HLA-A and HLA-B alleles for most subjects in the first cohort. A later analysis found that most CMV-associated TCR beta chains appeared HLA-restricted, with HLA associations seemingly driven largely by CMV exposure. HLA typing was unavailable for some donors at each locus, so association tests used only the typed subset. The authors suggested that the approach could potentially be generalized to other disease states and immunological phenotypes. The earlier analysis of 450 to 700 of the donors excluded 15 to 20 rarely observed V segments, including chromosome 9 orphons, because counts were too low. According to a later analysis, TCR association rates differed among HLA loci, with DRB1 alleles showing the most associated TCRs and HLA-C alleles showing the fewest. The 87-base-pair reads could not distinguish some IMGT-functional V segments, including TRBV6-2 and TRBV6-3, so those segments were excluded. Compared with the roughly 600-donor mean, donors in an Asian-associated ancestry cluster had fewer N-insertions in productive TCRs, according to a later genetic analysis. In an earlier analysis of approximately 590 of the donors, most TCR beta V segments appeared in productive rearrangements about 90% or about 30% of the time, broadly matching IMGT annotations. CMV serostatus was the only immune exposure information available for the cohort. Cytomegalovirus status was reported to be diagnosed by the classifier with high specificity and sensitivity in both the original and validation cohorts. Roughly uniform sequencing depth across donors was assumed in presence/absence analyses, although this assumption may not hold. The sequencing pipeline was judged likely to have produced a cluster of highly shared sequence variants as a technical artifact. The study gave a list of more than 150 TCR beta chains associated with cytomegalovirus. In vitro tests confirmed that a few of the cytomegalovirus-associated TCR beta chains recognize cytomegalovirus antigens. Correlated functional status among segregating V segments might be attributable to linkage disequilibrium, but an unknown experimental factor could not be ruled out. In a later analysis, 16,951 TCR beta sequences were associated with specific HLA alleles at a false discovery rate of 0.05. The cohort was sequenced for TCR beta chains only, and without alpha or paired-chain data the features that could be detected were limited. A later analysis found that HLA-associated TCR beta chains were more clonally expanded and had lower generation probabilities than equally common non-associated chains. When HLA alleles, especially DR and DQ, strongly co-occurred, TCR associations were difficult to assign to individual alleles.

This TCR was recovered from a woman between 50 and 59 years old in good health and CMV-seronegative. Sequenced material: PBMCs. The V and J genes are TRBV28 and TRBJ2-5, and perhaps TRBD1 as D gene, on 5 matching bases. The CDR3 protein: CASNLQGLEETQYF. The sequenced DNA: TGTGCCAGCAATCTCCAGGGTTTGGAAGAGACCCAGTACTTC.